What follows are 27 T cell receptor beta chains derived from one specimen sequenced in a study of control samples from healthy donors and cancer patients (TCRdb year 2020). Libraries were constructed by the immunoSEQ multiplex PCR assay. This is the immuneACCESS table as TCRdb keeps it, with only in-frame sequences that have V and J called. A part of the clones is gone; compared with another copy, unresolved V genes explain less than half, and the rest is unexplained. The sample data list around 170,000 clones, and approximately 86% of these were observed just once. The ten largest clones take up roughly 5.3% of the sample. Sequencing was carried out using blood. All receptors come from a woman in her 30s in good health.

The chain recombines TRBV9 with TRBJ2-1; unclear D gene. V lost 0 bases and J lost 12, with 10 bases in between. The CDR3 loop spans 12 amino acids. Germline V gene lookup returns CDR1 SGDLS and CDR2 YYNGEE. The CDR3: CASSVGASGQFF. The CDR3 DNA sequence: TGTGCCAGCAGCGTAGGGGCATCCGGGCAGTTCTTC. Combining the CDR3 with reference TRBV9 and TRBJ2-1 gives the whole variable domain DSGVTQTPKHLITATGQRVTLRCSPRSGDLSVYWYQQSLDQGLQFLIQYYNGEERAKGNILERFSAQQFPDLHSELNLSSLELGDSALYFCASSVGASGQFFGPGTRLTVL.

This sequence joins TRBV10-3 and TRBJ2-3, with 9 bases that match TRBD2. Trimming removed 3 bases from V and 0 bases from J; junction bases left unmatched: 7. CDR1 and CDR2 from the germline V gene are ENHRY and SYGVKD. The CDR3 spans 17 residues. This CDR3 reads CAISERGLAGSTDTQYF. CDR3 DNA sequence: TGTGCCATCAGTGAACGCGGGCTAGCGGGGAGCACAGATACGCAGTATTTT.

The gene calls are TRBV5-4 and TRBJ2-5; 10 bases match TRBD2. This CDR3 region has 16 residues. The V and J ends lost 9 bases and 3 bases, in that order; junction bases with no gene match: 14. Per germline, CDR1 SGHNT and CDR2 YYREEE (reference sequence). This CDR3 reads CATLPPSGGAEETQYF. For the CDR3, the DNA is TGTGCCACCCTGCCCCCCAGCGGGGGGGCCGAAGAGACCCAGTACTTC. Full variable domain (outside the CDR3, taken from reference TRBV5-4 and TRBJ2-5): ETGVTQSPTHLIKTRGQQVTLRCSSQSGHNTVSWYQQALGQGPQFIFQYYREEENGRGNFPPRFSGLQFPNYSSELNVNALELDDSALYLCATLPPSGGAEETQYFGPGTRLLVL.

The chain is built from TRBV4-2 and TRBJ2-3; perhaps TRBD2 as D (6 bases). The germline CDR1 and CDR2 sequences are LGHNA and YNFKEQ. This CDR3 region has 13 residues. V shed 4 bases and J shed 7 bases, with 12 bases lying between them. DNA of the CDR3: TGTGCCAGCAGCCCCCGGGACTTTAATACGCAGTATTTT. Its protein product is CASSPRDFNTQYF.

V is TRBV6-5 and J is TRBJ1-1; unclear D gene. CDR1 and CDR2 (germline): MNHEY, SVGAGI. Trimming took 0 bases from V and 0 from J, leaving 5 bases between them. The CDR3 is made up of 14 amino acids. CDR3 amino acids: CASSYSGMNTEAFF. The CDR3 nucleotides read TGTGCCAGCAGTTACTCAGGAATGAACACTGAAGCTTTCTTT.

The CDR3 protein is CASSESTGKTEAFF. The CDR3 DNA reads TGTGCCAGCAGTGAATCTACGGGGAAAACTGAAGCTTTCTTT. This chain connects TRBV25-1 to TRBJ1-1; D not resolved. The CDR3 loop spans 14 amino acids. Trimming left V 1 base short and J 5 bases short, with 11 bases between. The V gene's germline CDR1 is MGHDK and CDR2 SYGVNS. The full variable domain, its missing parts supplied by reference TRBV25-1 and TRBJ1-1, is EADIYQTPRYLVIGTGKKITLECSQTMGHDKMYWYQQDPGMELHLIHYSYGVNSTEKGDLSSESTVSRIRTEHFPLTLESARPSHTSQYLCASSESTGKTEAFFGQGTRLTVV.

The CDR3 DNA reads as TGTGCCAGCAGCATCACAATTTCAGGATTTATTTATTTT. Translation gives CASSITISGFIYF. The gene calls are TRBV6-5 and TRBJ1-3; D is undetermined. With 6 bases removed from V and 16 bases from J, the gap between germline ends came to 22 bases. This CDR3 region has 13 residues. Germline V gene sequence: CDR1 MNHEY, CDR2 SVGAGI.

V and J are TRBV6-5 and TRBJ1-5, with a possible D match to TRBD1 (5 bases). Per germline, CDR1 MNHEY and CDR2 SVGAGI. The germline V and J ends were trimmed by 6 bases and 3 bases, with 12 bases remaining between them. There are 14 residues in the CDR3. CDR3 region: CASSSDGHNQPQHF. The CDR3 nucleotides are TGTGCCAGCAGCTCAGACGGACACAATCAGCCCCAGCATTTT.

The sample holds one count of this clone. The chain joins TRBV5-1 to TRBJ2-1; D remains ambiguous. This CDR3 is built from 14 residues. Germline loops: CDR1 SGHRS, CDR2 YFSETQ. The V and J ends lost 0 bases and 5 bases respectively, with 9 bases between them. The CDR3 DNA is TGCGCCAGCAGCTTGGTGGGCTCTCACAATGAGCAGTTCTTC. It translates to CASSLVGSHNEQFF.

The V gene is TRBV29-1, the J gene TRBJ1-1; weak D call: TRBD1 (6 bases). From germline, CDR1 is SQVTM and CDR2 ANQGSEA. V was trimmed by 3 bases and J by 6 bases, leaving 17 bases between them. The CDR3 runs 14 residues. The CDR3 DNA is TGCAGCGTTGAGCTCAGTGCGGGGGCCCCTGAAGCTTTCTTT. Its protein product is CSVELSAGAPEAFF.

The chain is built from TRBV6-2 or TRBV6-3 and TRBJ2-4; the D gene is possibly TRBD2 (5 bases). The CDR3 runs 12 residues. Germline assignment: CDR1 MNHEY and CDR2 SVGEGT. V lost 6 bases, J lost 5 bases, and 8 bases lay in between. In DNA form, the CDR3 reads TGTGCCAGCAGCATGGGAGAAAACATTCAGTACTTC. Amino acid sequence: CASSMGENIQYF.

The rearrangement uses TRBV7-2 and TRBJ1-1, with D possibly TRBD1 on 5 matching bases. V lost 3 bases and J lost 6, with 17 bases in between. The CDR3 is made up of 15 amino acids. Germline lookup yields CDR1 SGHTA and CDR2 FQGNSA. CDR3 loop: CASSFRSAGTAEAFF. The CDR3 DNA reads as TGTGCCAGCAGCTTCCGCTCCGCGGGGACGGCTGAAGCTTTCTTT.

The chain couples TRBV29-1 to TRBJ2-3; 10 bases align to TRBD2. Germline trimming cut 6 bases from V and 12 bases from J; bases unmatched to any gene: 6. This CDR3 region has 11 residues. Germline CDR1 reads SQVTM; CDR2 reads ANQGSEA. The chain's CDR3 is CSVDSSGSQYF. Here the CDR3 DNA reads TGCAGCGTGGATTCTAGCGGGAGTCAGTATTTT.

The chain couples TRBV5-4 to TRBJ2-2; no clear D gene. This CDR3 spans 13 amino acids. Trimming took off 5 bases at V and 4 bases at J, with 9 bases between the two ends. Germline lookup yields CDR1 SGHNT and CDR2 YYREEE (reference sequence). The CDR3 loop is CASSTRRTGELFF. The CDR3 nucleotides read TGTGCCAGCAGTACCAGACGCACCGGGGAGCTGTTTTTT.

This chain uses TRBV18 with TRBJ1-2; D unresolved. Trimming shortened V by 1 base and J by 8 bases, and 14 bases separated the two germline ends. CDR3 size: 14 residues. Germline assignment: CDR1 KGHSH and CDR2 LQKENI. In nucleotides, the CDR3 is TGTGCCAGCTCACCACTGGCACCTCACGACGGCTACACCTTC. This sequence encodes CASSPLAPHDGYTF.

The V gene is TRBV10-2, the J gene TRBJ2-3; 7 bases fit TRBD2. The CDR3 contains 12 residues. Germline CDR1 WSHSY, CDR2 SAAADI. J gave up 4 bases and V 5 bases, and 0 bases lay outside the gene matches. The CDR3 DNA is TGCGCCAGCAGTCGGGAGGCAGATACGCAGTATTTT. The encoded protein is CASSREADTQYF.

The CDR3 spells CASSEEGNENTEAFF. In nucleotides, the CDR3 is TGTGCCAGCAGTGAAGAGGGCAACGAGAACACTGAAGCTTTCTTT. The chain joins TRBV2 to TRBJ1-1; D ambiguous. V shed 1 base and J shed 1 base, with 10 bases lying between them. This CDR3 spans 15 amino acids. CDR1 SNHLY and CDR2 FYNNEI come from the germline V gene.

The CDR3 DNA follows: TGCGCCAGCAGCTTTAGGGGAAGCGGGAGTCGCCCCGGGGAGCTGTTTTTT. Translating gives CASSFRGSGSRPGELFF. The V and J genes are TRBV5-1 and TRBJ2-2; 8 bases are a match to TRBD2. Germline-derived CDR1 and CDR2 are SGHRS and YFSETQ. The CDR3 runs to 17 residues. V lost 2 bases and J lost 6; bases outside the gene matches: 12.

The chain recombines TRBV6-1 with TRBJ1-5, with D possibly TRBD1 on 6 matching bases. This CDR3 region has 16 residues. Trimming shortened V by 4 bases and J by 3 bases, and 16 bases separated the two germline ends. The germline V gene encodes CDR1 MNHNS and CDR2 SASEGT. CDR3 nucleotide sequence: TGTGCCAGCAGTGCTTCAGGAGGGGGGTCCAATCAGCCCCAGCATTTT. As protein: CASSASGGGSNQPQHF.

V gene TRBV5-6 combines with J gene TRBJ2-3, with 8 bases lining up with TRBD2. The ends lost 0 bases at V and 11 bases at J; junction bases unmatched: 8. This CDR3 has 14 amino acids. The germline CDR1 and CDR2 sequences are SGHDT and YYEEEE. The CDR3 nucleotides read TGTGCCAGCAGCTTGGCCTTGGCGGGGGGCGGGCAGTATTTT. Protein product: CASSLALAGGGQYF.

The chain is built from TRBV6-5 and TRBJ1-4; 9 bases are a match to TRBD1. This CDR3 has 15 amino acids. With 2 bases clipped from V and 11 bases from J, the junction kept 9 bases outside the gene matches. Germline V gene sequence: CDR1 MNHEY, CDR2 SVGAGI. Here the CDR3 DNA reads TGTGCCAGCAGTTACGGGGGACAGGGATCGAGGAAACTGTTTTTT. The encoded protein is CASSYGGQGSRKLFF.

The chain recombines TRBV28 with TRBJ1-4, with 9 bases lining up with TRBD1. The CDR3 extends over 13 amino acids. Germline V CDR1 and CDR2: MDHEN, SYDVKM. Trimming at V came to 6 bases and at J to 7 bases, leaving 3 bases not matched to a gene. The DNA for the CDR3 is TGTGCCAGCAGGGGGACAGGGACTGAAAAACTGTTTTTT. Translated: CASRGTGTEKLFF.

CDR3 in amino acids: CASSLEVRGSGRDTQYF. As DNA, the CDR3 is TGCGCCAGCAGCTTGGAAGTTCGCGGGAGCGGCCGAGATACGCAGTATTTT. The chain carries TRBV5-1 and TRBJ2-3, with 7 bases that match TRBD2. V lost 0 bases to trimming and J lost 5 bases; unmatched junction nucleotides: 12. The germline gives CDR1 SGHRS, CDR2 YFSETQ. The CDR3 loop spans 17 amino acids.

The V call is TRBV3-1 (or the pseudogene TRBV3-2), the J call TRBJ2-7, with D possibly being TRBD1 (5 bases). Per germline, CDR1 LGHDT and CDR2 YNNKEL (reference sequence). Trimming left V 4 bases short and J 0 bases short, with 10 bases between. The CDR3 extends over 14 amino acids. The CDR3 here is CASSRSTVSYEQYF. For the CDR3, the DNA is TGTGCCAGCAGCCGATCGACAGTCTCCTACGAGCAGTACTTC.

V usage is TRBV29-1 and J usage is TRBJ2-4, with TRBD2 matching 14 bases. With V trimmed by 6 bases and J by 5 bases, 9 bases remained unmatched. Germline V gene sequence: CDR1 SQVTM, CDR2 ANQGSEA. The CDR3 totals 16 residues. The CDR3 DNA sequence: TGCAGCGTCCAGGGGGGACTAGCGGGAGATCAAAACATTCAGTACTTC. It is translated as CSVQGGLAGDQNIQYF.

This clone has only one observation. The chain has TRBV3-1 (or the pseudogene TRBV3-2) and TRBJ2-1; TRBD2 aligns across 11 bases. The junction had 12 bases not matched to a gene; V was cut back by 4 bases and J by 7 bases. The germline CDR1 and CDR2 sequences are LGHDT and YNNKEL (reference sequence). The CDR3 consists of 17 residues. CDR3 sequence (DNA): TGTGCCAGCAGCCTCAAGGTAGTAGCGGGGGGGCCGAATGAGCAGTTCTTC. This gives the protein CASSLKVVAGGPNEQFF.

The rearrangement joins TRBV10-3 to TRBJ2-3; 8 nucleotides align to TRBD2. The length of the CDR3 is 14 residues. CDR1 and CDR2 (germline): ENHRY, SYGVKD. V was pared by 3 bases and J by 1 base, with 0 bases of the junction left unmatched. For the CDR3, the DNA is TGTGCCATCAGTGATAGCGGGGGCACAGATACGCAGTATTTT. The encoded protein is CAISDSGGTDTQYF.